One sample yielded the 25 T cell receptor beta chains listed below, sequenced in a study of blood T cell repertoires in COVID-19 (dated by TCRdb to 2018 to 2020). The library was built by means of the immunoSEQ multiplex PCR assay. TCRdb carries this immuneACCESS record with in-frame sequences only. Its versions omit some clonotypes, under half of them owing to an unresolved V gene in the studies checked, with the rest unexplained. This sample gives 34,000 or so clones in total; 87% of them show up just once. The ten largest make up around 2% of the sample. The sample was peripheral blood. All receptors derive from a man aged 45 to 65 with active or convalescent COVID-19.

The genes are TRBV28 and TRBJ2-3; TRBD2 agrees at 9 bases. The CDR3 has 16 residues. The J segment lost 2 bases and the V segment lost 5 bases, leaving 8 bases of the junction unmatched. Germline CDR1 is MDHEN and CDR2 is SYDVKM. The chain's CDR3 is CASSPLAGDTTDTQYF. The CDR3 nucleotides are TGTGCCAGCAGTCCCTTAGCGGGAGATACCACAGATACGCAGTATTTT.

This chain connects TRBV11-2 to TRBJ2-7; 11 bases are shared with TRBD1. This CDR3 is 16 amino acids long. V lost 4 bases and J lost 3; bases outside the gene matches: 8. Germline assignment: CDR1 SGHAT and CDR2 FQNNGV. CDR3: CASSSRTGTGGYEQYF. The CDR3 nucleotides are TGTGCCAGCAGCTCTAGAACCGGGACAGGGGGCTACGAGCAGTACTTC.

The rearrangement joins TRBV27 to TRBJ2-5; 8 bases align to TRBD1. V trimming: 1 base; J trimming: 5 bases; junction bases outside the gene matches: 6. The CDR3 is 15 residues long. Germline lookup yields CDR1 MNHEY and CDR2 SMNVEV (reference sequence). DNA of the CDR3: TGTGCCAGCAGTTTATGGACAGGGACAAGGGAGACCCAGTACTTC. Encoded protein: CASSLWTGTRETQYF.

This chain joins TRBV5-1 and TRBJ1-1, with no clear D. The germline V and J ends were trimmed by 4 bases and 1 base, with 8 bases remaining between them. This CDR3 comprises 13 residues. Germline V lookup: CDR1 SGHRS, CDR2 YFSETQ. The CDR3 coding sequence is TGCGCCAGCAGCACCCTCGGGAACACTGAAGCTTTCTTT. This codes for CASSTLGNTEAFF.

The CDR3 DNA reads as TGTGCCAGCAGTGATATCCCGAACTATGGCTACACCTTC. Its translation is CASSDIPNYGYTF. The chain links TRBV2 to TRBJ1-2; D gene unclear. V lost 3 bases, J lost 2 bases, and 7 bases lay in between. The V gene's germline CDR1 is SNHLY and CDR2 FYNNEI. The CDR3 covers 13 residues.

The CDR3 DNA reads as TGTGCCACCAGCAGGGGGTCGGGGACAGGGAGCTCCTACGAGCAGTACTTC. The encoded protein is CATSRGSGTGSSYEQYF. The chain uses TRBV15 and TRBJ2-7; 9 nucleotides agree with TRBD1. CDR3 length: 17 amino acids. In germline, CDR1 is LNHNV, CDR2 YYDKDF (reference sequence). After removal of 3 bases from V and 0 bases from J, the junction contained 9 bases not matched to a gene.

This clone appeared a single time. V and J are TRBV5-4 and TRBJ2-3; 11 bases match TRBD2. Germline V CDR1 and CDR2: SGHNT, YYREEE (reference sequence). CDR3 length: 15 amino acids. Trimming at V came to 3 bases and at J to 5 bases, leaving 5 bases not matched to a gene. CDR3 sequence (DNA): TGTGCCAGCAGCTCTACTAGCGGGAGTGTAGATACGCAGTATTTT. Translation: CASSSTSGSVDTQYF. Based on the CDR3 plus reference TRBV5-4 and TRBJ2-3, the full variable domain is ETGVTQSPTHLIKTRGQQVTLRCSSQSGHNTVSWYQQALGQGPQFIFQYYREEENGRGNFPPRFSGLQFPNYSSELNVNALELDDSALYLCASSSTSGSVDTQYFGPGTRLTVL.

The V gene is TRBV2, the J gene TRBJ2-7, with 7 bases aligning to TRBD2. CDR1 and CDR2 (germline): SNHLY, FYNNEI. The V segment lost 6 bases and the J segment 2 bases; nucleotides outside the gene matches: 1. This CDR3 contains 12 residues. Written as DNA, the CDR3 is TGTGCCAGCAGCGGACTAGCCTACGAGCAGTACTTC. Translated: CASSGLAYEQYF.

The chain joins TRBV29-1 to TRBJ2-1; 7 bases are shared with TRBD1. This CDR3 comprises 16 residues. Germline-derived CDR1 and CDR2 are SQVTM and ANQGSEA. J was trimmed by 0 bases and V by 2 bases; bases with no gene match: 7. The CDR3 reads CSVESGQPPSYNEQFF. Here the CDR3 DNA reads TGCAGCGTTGAATCGGGACAGCCGCCCTCCTACAATGAGCAGTTCTTC.

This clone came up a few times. CDR3 sequence: CASSDSSSGGADTQYF. Here the CDR3 DNA reads TGTGCCAGCAGTGACTCGTCTAGCGGTGGGGCGGATACGCAGTATTTT. This chain uses TRBV6-4 with TRBJ2-3; 7 nucleotides agree with TRBD2. The V segment lost 0 bases and the J segment 6 bases; nucleotides outside the gene matches: 9. Germline V gene data show CDR1 as MRHNA and CDR2 as SNTAGT. The CDR3 length is 16 residues.

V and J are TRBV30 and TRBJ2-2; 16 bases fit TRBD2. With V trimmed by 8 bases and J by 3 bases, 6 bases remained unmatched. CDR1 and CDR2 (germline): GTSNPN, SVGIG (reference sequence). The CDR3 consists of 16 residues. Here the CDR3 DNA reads TGTGCCGGACCGGGACTAGCGGGAGGGCACACCGGGGAGCTGTTTTTT. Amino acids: CAGPGLAGGHTGELFF.

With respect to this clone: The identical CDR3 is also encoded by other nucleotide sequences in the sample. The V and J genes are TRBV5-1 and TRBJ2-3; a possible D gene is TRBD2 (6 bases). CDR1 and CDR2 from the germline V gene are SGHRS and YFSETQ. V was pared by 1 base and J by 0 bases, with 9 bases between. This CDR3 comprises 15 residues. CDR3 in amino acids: CASSLSGTSTDTQYF. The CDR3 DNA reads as TGCGCCAGCAGCTTGTCAGGGACTAGCACAGATACGCAGTATTTT.

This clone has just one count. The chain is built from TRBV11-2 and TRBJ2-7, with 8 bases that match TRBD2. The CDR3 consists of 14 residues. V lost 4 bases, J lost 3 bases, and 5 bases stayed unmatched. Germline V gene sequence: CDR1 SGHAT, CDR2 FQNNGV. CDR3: CASSSSSGSYEQYF. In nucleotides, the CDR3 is TGTGCCAGCAGCTCCAGCAGCGGGAGCTACGAGCAGTACTTC. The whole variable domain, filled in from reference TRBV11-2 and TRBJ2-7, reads EAGVAQSPRYKIIEKRQSVAFWCNPISGHATLYWYQQILGQGPKLLIQFQNNGVVDDSQLPKDRFSAERLKGVDSTLKIQPAKLEDSAVYLCASSSSSGSYEQYFGPGTRLTVT.

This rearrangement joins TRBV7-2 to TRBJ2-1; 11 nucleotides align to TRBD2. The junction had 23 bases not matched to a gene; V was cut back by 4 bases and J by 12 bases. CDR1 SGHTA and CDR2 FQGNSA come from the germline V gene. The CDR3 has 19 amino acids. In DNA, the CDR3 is TGTGCCAGCAGCTCGCTCTTCGCTAGCGGGGGGTGGTCCGACTTCCGGCAGTTCTTC. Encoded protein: CASSSLFASGGWSDFRQFF.

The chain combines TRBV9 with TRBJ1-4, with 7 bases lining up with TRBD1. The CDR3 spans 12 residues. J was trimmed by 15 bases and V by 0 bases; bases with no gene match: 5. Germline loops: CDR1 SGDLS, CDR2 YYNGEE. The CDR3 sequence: CASSVEGGQLFF. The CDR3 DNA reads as TGTGCCAGCAGCGTAGAAGGGGGCCAGTTGTTTTTT. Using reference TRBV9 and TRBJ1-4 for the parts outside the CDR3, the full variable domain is DSGVTQTPKHLITATGQRVTLRCSPRSGDLSVYWYQQSLDQGLQFLIQYYNGEERAKGNILERFSAQQFPDLHSELNLSSLELGDSALYFCASSVEGGQLFFGSGTQLSVL.

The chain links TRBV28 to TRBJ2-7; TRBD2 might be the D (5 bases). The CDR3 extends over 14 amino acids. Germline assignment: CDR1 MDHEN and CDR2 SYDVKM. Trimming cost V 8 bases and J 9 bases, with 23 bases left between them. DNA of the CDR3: TGTGCCAGCGGCATACTAGTCTCTGCCCCCAGGCAGTACTTC. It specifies CASGILVSAPRQYF.

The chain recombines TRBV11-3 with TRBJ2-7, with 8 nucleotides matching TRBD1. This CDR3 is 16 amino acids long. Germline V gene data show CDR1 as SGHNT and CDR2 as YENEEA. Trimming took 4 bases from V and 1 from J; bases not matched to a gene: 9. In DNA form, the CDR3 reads TGTGCCAGCAGCTCTCCGGGACAGGCGCCATCCTACGAGCAGTACTTC. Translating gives CASSSPGQAPSYEQYF.

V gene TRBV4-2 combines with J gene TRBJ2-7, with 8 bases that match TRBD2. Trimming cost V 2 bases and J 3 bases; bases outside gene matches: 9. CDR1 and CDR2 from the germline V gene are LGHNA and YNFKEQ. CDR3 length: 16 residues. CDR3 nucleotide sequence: TGTGCCAGCAGCCAACAGCGCGGGGGGTCAAACTACGAGCAGTACTTC. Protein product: CASSQQRGGSNYEQYF.

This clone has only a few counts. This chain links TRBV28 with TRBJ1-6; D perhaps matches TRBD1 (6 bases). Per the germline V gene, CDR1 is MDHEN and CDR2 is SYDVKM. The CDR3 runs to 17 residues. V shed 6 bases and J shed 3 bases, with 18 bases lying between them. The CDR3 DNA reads TGTGCCAGCAGACTCGGGACAAAACCCAGCTATAATTCACCCCTCCACTTT. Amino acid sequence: CASRLGTKPSYNSPLHF. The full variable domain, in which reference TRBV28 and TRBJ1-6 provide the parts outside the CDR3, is DVKVTQSSRYLVKRTGEKVFLECVQDMDHENMFWYRQDPGLGLRLIYFSYDVKMKEKGDIPEGYSVSREKKERFSLILESASTNQTSMYLCASRLGTKPSYNSPLHFGNGTRLTVT.

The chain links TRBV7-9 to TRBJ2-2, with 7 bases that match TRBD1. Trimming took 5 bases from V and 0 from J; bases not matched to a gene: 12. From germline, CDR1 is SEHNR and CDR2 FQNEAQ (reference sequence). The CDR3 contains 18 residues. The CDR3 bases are TGTGCCAGCAGCCCGACCCAAGGACAGGCCTCGAACACCGGGGAGCTGTTTTTT. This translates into CASSPTQGQASNTGELFF.

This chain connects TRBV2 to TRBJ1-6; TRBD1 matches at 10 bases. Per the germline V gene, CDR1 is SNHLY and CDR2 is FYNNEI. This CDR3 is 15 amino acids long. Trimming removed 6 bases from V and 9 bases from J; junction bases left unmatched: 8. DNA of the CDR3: TGTGCCAGCAGACCCGGGACAGGGGTCGGTTCACCCCTCCACTTT. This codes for CASRPGTGVGSPLHF.

The CDR3 is CASSVDRGLGGNTIYF. CDR3 coding DNA: TGTGCCAGCAGCGTGGACAGGGGGCTCGGTGGAAACACCATATATTTT. V and J are TRBV5-4 and TRBJ1-3, with 11 bases identical to TRBD1. The CDR3 loop spans 16 amino acids. Germline V CDR1 and CDR2: SGHNT, YYREEE (reference sequence). Losses at the gene ends were 4 bases for V and 3 bases for J; bases not matched to a gene: 6.

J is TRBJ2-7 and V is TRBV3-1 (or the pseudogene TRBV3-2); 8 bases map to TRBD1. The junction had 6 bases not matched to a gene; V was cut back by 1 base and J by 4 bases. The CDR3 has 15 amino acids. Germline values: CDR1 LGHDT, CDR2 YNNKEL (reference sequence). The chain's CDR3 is CASSQGAGGWYEQYF. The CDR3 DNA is TGTGCCAGCAGCCAAGGAGCAGGGGGCTGGTACGAGCAGTACTTC.

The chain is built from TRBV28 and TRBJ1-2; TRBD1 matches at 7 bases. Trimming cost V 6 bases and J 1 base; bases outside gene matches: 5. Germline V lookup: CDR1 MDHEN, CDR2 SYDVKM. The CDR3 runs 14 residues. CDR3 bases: TGTGCCAGCAGCTCGGGACAGTTTAACTATGGCTACACCTTC. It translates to CASSSGQFNYGYTF.

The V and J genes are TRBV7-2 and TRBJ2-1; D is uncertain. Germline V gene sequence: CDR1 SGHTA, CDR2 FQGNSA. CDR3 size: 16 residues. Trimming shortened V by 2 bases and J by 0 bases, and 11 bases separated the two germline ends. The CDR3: CASSLTWWSSYNEQFF. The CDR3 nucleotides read TGTGCCAGCAGCTTAACGTGGTGGAGCTCCTACAATGAGCAGTTCTTC.